The 25 T cell receptor beta chains in this list originate from one sample, sequenced in a study of shared clonotypes between healthy human individuals. The protocol was immunoSEQ multiplex PCR, while the TCRdb copy is restricted to in-frame clones and leaves out a portion. The sample lists about 690,000 clones, 90% seen once, with about 34% in the top ten. Sequencing input: memory CD8+ T cells from PBMCs. Subset denoted: CD45RO+ cells pooled with CCR7-negative TemRA cells. The receptors come from a man aged 18 to 29 in good health. Some clones in this sample may be carry-over from other donors' samples.

V gene TRBV2 combines with J gene TRBJ2-2; TRBD2 is a possible D gene (5 bases). V was trimmed by 10 bases and J by 4 bases, leaving 7 bases between them. The germline gives CDR1 SNHLY, CDR2 FYNNEI. This CDR3 contains 11 residues. The CDR3 DNA reads as TGTGCCAACCGGGGCACCGGGGAGCTGTTTTTT. Its translation: CANRGTGELFF.

This chain connects TRBV28 to TRBJ2-1; 7 nucleotides align to TRBD2. After removal of 3 bases from V and 5 bases from J, the junction contained 13 bases not matched to a gene. Looked up from germline, CDR1 is MDHEN and CDR2 is SYDVKM. The CDR3 spans 17 residues. The CDR3 DNA reads as TGTGCCAGCAGTTTTTCCGGGGGGAGGGCCACAAACAATGAGCAGTTCTTC. Protein sequence: CASSFSGGRATNNEQFF. The full variable domain, in which reference TRBV28 and TRBJ2-1 provide the parts outside the CDR3, is DVKVTQSSRYLVKRTGEKVFLECVQDMDHENMFWYRQDPGLGLRLIYFSYDVKMKEKGDIPEGYSVSREKKERFSLILESASTNQTSMYLCASSFSGGRATNNEQFFGPGTRLTVL.

The chain couples TRBV10-3 to TRBJ2-1; TRBD2 agrees at 8 bases. Germline V gene sequence: CDR1 ENHRY, CDR2 SYGVKD. V was clipped by 10 bases and J by 7 bases; unmatched bases: 15. This CDR3 is built from 15 residues. This CDR3 is CATLPGLGLMNEQFF. The CDR3 bases are TGTGCCACCCTGCCGGGACTAGGTTTGATGAATGAGCAGTTCTTC.

This clone has only one observation. V gene TRBV7-9 combines with J gene TRBJ2-7; D remains unclear. Trimming took off 1 base at V and 7 bases at J, with 8 bases between the two ends. This CDR3 has 12 residues. Germline loops: CDR1 SEHNR, CDR2 FQNEAQ (reference sequence). CDR3 DNA: TGTGCCAGCAGCTTAGGTTCGACGGAGCAGTACTTC. Amino acids: CASSLGSTEQYF.

The chain has TRBV6-1 and TRBJ2-3; D gene unclear. Germline V gives CDR1 MNHNS, CDR2 SASEGT. The CDR3 length is 14 residues. The V end was cut by 4 bases, the J end by 6 bases, with 14 bases between. The CDR3 region is CASSGSRSGDTQYF. In nucleotides, the CDR3 is TGTGCCAGCAGTGGAAGCCGATCCGGGGATACGCAGTATTTT.

The chain joins TRBV27 to TRBJ2-3, with D unresolved. V lost 0 bases to trimming and J lost 0 bases, with 13 bases between them. The CDR3 has 17 residues. Germline V gene lookup returns CDR1 MNHEY and CDR2 SMNVEV (reference sequence). Written as DNA, the CDR3 is TGTGCCAGCAGTTTATCGAACCCAGCTTATAGCACAGATACGCAGTATTTT. It is translated as CASSLSNPAYSTDTQYF.

The J gene is TRBJ1-2, the V gene TRBV9, with 10 nucleotides matching TRBD1. CDR3 size: 17 residues. Per the germline V gene, CDR1 is SGDLS and CDR2 is YYNGEE. J gave up 5 bases and V 0 bases, and 10 bases lay outside the gene matches. The CDR3 sequence is CASSVEGQGIPWYGYTF. CDR3 nucleotide sequence: TGTGCCAGCAGCGTAGAGGGACAGGGGATCCCGTGGTATGGCTACACCTTC.

This clone appeared once. The rearrangement joins TRBV7-3 to TRBJ1-2; 9 nucleotides line up with TRBD1. J gave up 2 bases and V 5 bases, and 3 bases lay outside the gene matches. Germline loops: CDR1 SGHTA, CDR2 FQGTGA. The CDR3 is 14 residues long. CDR3: CASSHGTGNYGYTF. In nucleotides, the CDR3 is TGTGCCAGCAGCCACGGGACAGGGAACTATGGCTACACCTTC. Together with reference TRBV7-3 and TRBJ1-2, the CDR3 gives the full variable domain: GAGVSQTPSNKVTEKGKYVELRCDPISGHTALYWYRQSLGQGPEFLIYFQGTGAADDSGLPNDRFFAVRPEGSVSTLKIQRTERGDSAVYLCASSHGTGNYGYTFGSGTRLTVV.

V gene TRBV19 combines with J gene TRBJ1-5, with 8 nucleotides matching TRBD1. The CDR3 sequence is 15 residues long. Per germline, CDR1 LNHDA and CDR2 SQIVND (reference sequence). Unmatched junction bases numbered 12, after V lost 7 bases and J lost 7 bases. In DNA form, the CDR3 reads TGTGCCAGTACTCTATGGAGGACAGGGCCCCAGCCCCAGCATTTT. Its protein is CASTLWRTGPQPQHF.

V is TRBV9 and J is TRBJ2-7; maybe TRBD2 (5 bases). Germline loops: CDR1 SGDLS, CDR2 YYNGEE. V was cut by 4 bases and J by 7 bases, with 24 bases left in between. The CDR3 loop spans 16 amino acids. CDR3 DNA sequence: TGTGCCAGCAGCCCCAACCCCCCTCTTGCGACGGGGGAGCAGTACTTC. Translating gives CASSPNPPLATGEQYF.

The CDR3 loop is CASSLNTGLAGADTQYF. The CDR3 region has the DNA TGCGCCAGCAGCCTCAATACCGGACTAGCGGGGGCAGATACGCAGTATTTT. V usage is TRBV4-3 and J usage is TRBJ2-3; 13 bases are a match to TRBD2. Trimming cost V 4 bases and J 4 bases; bases outside gene matches: 8. Germline lookup yields CDR1 LGHNA and CDR2 YSLEER. This CDR3 is built from 17 residues.

This sequence joins TRBV7-9 and TRBJ2-7; D is unclear. The V and J ends lost 1 base and 5 bases respectively, with 15 bases between them. The CDR3 covers 15 residues. Germline V gene sequence: CDR1 SEHNR, CDR2 FQNEAQ (reference sequence). The CDR3 bases are TGTGCCAGCAGCTTAGTCATGGGATCTTACAACGAGCAGTACTTC. Translated: CASSLVMGSYNEQYF.

V gene TRBV6-1 combines with J gene TRBJ2-2; D is ambiguous. Germline loops: CDR1 MNHNS, CDR2 SASEGT. The CDR3 has 13 residues. Trimming shortened V by 0 bases and J by 7 bases, and 6 bases separated the two germline ends. CDR3 in amino acids: CASSEANYGELFF. In nucleotides, the CDR3 is TGTGCCAGCAGTGAAGCCAATTACGGGGAGCTGTTTTTT.

The J gene is TRBJ1-1, the V gene TRBV7-9, with 7 bases that match TRBD1. Germline loops: CDR1 SEHNR, CDR2 FQNEAQ (reference sequence). The CDR3 has 15 residues. V shed 5 bases, J shed 1 base, and the junction held 7 bases outside the gene matches. Here the CDR3 DNA reads TGTGCCAGCAGCCTTCGGACAGGAGCGAACACTGAAGCTTTCTTT. This gives the protein CASSLRTGANTEAFF.

The V call is TRBV5-6, the J call TRBJ2-2; D uncertain. V lost 0 bases, J lost 7 bases, and 7 bases lay in between. The CDR3 consists of 13 residues. Germline values: CDR1 SGHDT, CDR2 YYEEEE. CDR3: CASSLGTVGELFF. The CDR3 DNA reads as TGTGCCAGCAGCTTGGGGACGGTCGGGGAGCTGTTTTTT.

The chain carries TRBV9 and TRBJ2-1; 10 nucleotides line up with TRBD1. V gave up 4 bases and J gave up 6 bases; unmatched junction bases: 7. Germline lookup yields CDR1 SGDLS and CDR2 YYNGEE. This CDR3 has 15 residues. CDR3 sequence reads: CASSLGDRGGNEQFF. Here the CDR3 DNA reads TGTGCCAGCAGCCTCGGGGACAGGGGTGGCAATGAGCAGTTCTTC.

V is TRBV6-1 and J is TRBJ1-4; D remains ambiguous. From germline, CDR1 is MNHNS and CDR2 SASEGT. The CDR3 contains 11 residues. V dropped 4 bases and J dropped 6 bases, with 3 bases sitting between them. This CDR3 reads CASSVHEKLFF. The CDR3 nucleotides read TGTGCCAGCAGTGTTCATGAAAAACTGTTTTTT.

The rearrangement joins TRBV28 to TRBJ2-7; the D gene could be TRBD1 or TRBD2 (5 bases each). This CDR3 is built from 14 residues. V lost 3 bases to trimming and J lost 0 bases, with 9 bases between them. The V gene's germline CDR1 is MDHEN and CDR2 SYDVKM. Here the CDR3 reads CASSLPGTSYEQYF. Here the CDR3 DNA reads TGTGCCAGCAGTTTGCCGGGGACCTCCTACGAGCAGTACTTC.

The V call is TRBV5-1, the J call TRBJ2-1, with 10 bases identical to TRBD2. Germline CDR1 reads SGHRS; CDR2 reads YFSETQ. The CDR3 is 20 amino acids. With 7 bases clipped from V and 1 base from J, the junction kept 20 bases outside the gene matches. The CDR3 spells CASPTYGTSERPSSYNEQFF. The CDR3, as DNA: TGCGCCAGCCCTACATACGGGACTAGCGAACGACCGTCATCCTACAATGAGCAGTTCTTC. The full variable domain, in which reference TRBV5-1 and TRBJ2-1 provide the parts outside the CDR3, is KAGVTQTPRYLIKTRGQQVTLSCSPISGHRSVSWYQQTPGQGLQFLFEYFSETQRNKGNFPGRFSGRQFSNSRSEMNVSTLELGDSALYLCASPTYGTSERPSSYNEQFFGPGTRLTVL.

The sample holds one count of this clone. The chain carries TRBV4-1 and TRBJ1-3; 7 bases line up with TRBD1. The germline gives CDR1 MGHRA, CDR2 YSYEKL. V shed 4 bases and J 6 bases; nucleotides not matched to a gene: 9. The CDR3 spans 15 residues. The CDR3 DNA reads TGCGCCAGCAGCCGCGCCACAGGGGCGGAAAACACCATATATTTT. Translation: CASSRATGAENTIYF.

The rearrangement joins TRBV10-3 to TRBJ2-7, with D possibly matching TRBD1 (6 bases). CDR1 ENHRY and CDR2 SYGVKD come from the germline V gene. The CDR3 runs to 15 residues. With 6 bases removed from V and 0 bases from J, the gap between germline ends came to 15 bases. CDR3 DNA: TGTGCCATCAGCCGTGGACAGCATAGCTCCTACGAGCAGTACTTC. It encodes CAISRGQHSSYEQYF.

The rearrangement uses TRBV2 and TRBJ2-7; 7 bases are shared with TRBD1. V gave up 7 bases and J gave up 3 bases; unmatched junction bases: 3. The CDR3 length is 12 residues. The germline gives CDR1 SNHLY, CDR2 FYNNEI. The CDR3 nucleotides read TGTGCCAGCATAGACAGGGTCTACGAGCAGTACTTC. As protein: CASIDRVYEQYF.

The chain recombines TRBV4-3 with TRBJ2-1; D gene ambiguous. Trimming cost V 1 base and J 0 bases, with 10 bases left between them. The CDR3 length is 16 residues. Germline values: CDR1 LGHNA, CDR2 YSLEER. The CDR3 sequence is CASSQAWRSSYNEQFF. The CDR3 DNA is TGCGCCAGCAGCCAAGCTTGGCGTAGCTCCTACAATGAGCAGTTCTTC.

This chain links TRBV7-9 with TRBJ2-2; D ambiguous. The ends were cut back, 4 bases at V and 1 base at J, with 16 bases in the middle. The CDR3 length is 17 residues. In germline, CDR1 is SEHNR, CDR2 FQNEAQ (reference sequence). The CDR3 DNA sequence: TGTGCCAGCAGCTCCCCCCCCCGACAAGTGAACACCGGGGAGCTGTTTTTT. As protein: CASSSPPRQVNTGELFF.

The V and J genes are TRBV9 and TRBJ2-3, with D perhaps being TRBD1 or TRBD2 (5 bases each). Trimming cost V 4 bases and J 5 bases, with 14 bases left between them. Looked up from germline, CDR1 is SGDLS and CDR2 is YYNGEE. The CDR3 is made up of 14 amino acids. The CDR3 here is CASSLQEGRDTQYF. CDR3 in DNA: TGTGCCAGCAGCCTCCAAGAGGGGCGAGATACGCAGTATTTT.